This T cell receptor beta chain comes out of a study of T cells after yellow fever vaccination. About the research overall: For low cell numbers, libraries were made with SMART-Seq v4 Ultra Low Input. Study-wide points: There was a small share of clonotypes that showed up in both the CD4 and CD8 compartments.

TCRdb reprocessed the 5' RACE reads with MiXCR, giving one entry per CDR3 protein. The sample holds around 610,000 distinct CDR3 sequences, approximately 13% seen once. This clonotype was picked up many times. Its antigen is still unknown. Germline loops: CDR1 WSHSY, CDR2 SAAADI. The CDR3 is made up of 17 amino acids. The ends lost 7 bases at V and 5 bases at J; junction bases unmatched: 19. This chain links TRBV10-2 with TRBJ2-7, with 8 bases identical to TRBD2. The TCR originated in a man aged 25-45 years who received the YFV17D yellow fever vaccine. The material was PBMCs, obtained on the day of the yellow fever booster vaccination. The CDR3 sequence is CASMELAGTPFGNEQYF. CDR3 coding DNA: TGCGCCAGCATGGAGCTAGCGGGTACACCCTTCGGGAACGAGCAGTACTTC.